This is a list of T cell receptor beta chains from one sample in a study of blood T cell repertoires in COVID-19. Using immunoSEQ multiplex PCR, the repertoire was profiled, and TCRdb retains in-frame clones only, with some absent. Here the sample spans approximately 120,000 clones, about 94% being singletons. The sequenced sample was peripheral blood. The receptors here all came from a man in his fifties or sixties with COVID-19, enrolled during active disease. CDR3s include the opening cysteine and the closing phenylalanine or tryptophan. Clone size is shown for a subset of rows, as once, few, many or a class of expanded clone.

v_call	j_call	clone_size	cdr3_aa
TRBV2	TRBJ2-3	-	CASSVEGAADTQYF
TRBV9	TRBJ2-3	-	CASRDGLAGDPPDTQYF
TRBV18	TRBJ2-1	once	CASSPIGTSGPRVFF
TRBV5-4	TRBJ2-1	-	CASSGPRDRNTNEQFF
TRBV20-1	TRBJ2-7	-	CSARDYEQYF
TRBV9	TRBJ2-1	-	CASSVYSGSYNEQFF
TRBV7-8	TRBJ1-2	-	CASSLVRGGGYTF
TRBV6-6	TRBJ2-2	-	CASSQGQDASGELFF
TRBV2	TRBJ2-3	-	CASGGALGDTQYF
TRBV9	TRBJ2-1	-	CASSVAGLLANEQFF
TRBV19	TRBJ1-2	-	CASSTGRYGYTF
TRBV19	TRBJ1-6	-	CASSMRQPNSPLHF
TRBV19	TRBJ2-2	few	CASSRTGGAGELFF
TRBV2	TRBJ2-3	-	CASSSGSETDTQYF
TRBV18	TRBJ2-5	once	CASSLQDGKETQYF
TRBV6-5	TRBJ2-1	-	CASRLAERYNEQFF
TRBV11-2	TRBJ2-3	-	CASSPKPGLVTDTQYF
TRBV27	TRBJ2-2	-	CASSTLAGARKNTGELFF
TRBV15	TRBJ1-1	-	CATSRDEGVSAEAFF
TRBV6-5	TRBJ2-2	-	CASRSSGTGGGELFF
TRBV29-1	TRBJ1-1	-	CSALGTGKGLADTEAFF
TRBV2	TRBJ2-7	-	CASSTSGLVSF
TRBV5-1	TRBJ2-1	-	CASSLNGRMDEQFF
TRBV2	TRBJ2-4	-	CASSEQGIGAKNIQYF
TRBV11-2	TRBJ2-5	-	CASSPGQGAETQYF
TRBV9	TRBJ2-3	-	CASSVSGSVTDTQYF
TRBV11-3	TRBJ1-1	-	CASSLGAAGLINTEAFF
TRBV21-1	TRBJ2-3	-	CASSPQGRGCTDTQYF
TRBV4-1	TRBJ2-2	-	CASSQDLAGRPGELFF
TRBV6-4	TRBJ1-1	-	CASSSEEGTEAFF
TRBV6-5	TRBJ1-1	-	CASSYDRLNTEAFF
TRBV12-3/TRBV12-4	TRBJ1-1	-	CASSLGGGTEAFF
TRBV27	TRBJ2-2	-	CASSLGTGATGELFF
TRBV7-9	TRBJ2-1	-	CASSLLAGTYNEQFF
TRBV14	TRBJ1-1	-	CASSQVQGTEAFF
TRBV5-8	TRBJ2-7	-	CASSMPTGANEQYF
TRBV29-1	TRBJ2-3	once	CSVEGRQGTDTQYF
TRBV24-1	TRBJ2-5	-	CATSDPTGRGETQYF
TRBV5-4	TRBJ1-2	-	CASSVGTPNYGYTF
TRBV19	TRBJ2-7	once	CASSLTSAYEQYF
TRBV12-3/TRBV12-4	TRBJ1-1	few	CASSRQVDTEAFF
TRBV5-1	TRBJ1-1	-	CASSLAGNTEAFF
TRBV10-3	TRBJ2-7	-	CAISEAGGFYEQYF
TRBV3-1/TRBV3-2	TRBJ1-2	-	CASSQFATFNYGYTF
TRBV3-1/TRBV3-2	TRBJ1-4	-	CASSQSFGNEKLFF
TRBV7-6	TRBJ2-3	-	CASSLTGGSTDTQYF
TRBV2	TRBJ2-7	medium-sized	CASSEAGRGIRDEQYF
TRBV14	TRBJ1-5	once	CASSQGVGVEAYSNQPQHF
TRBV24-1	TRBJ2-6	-	CATSDPGQGVGGANVLTF
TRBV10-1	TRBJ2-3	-	CASSESYSTTDTQYF
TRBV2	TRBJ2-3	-	CASSDGAGGRDTQYF
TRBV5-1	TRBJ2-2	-	CASSLEGTGTGELFF